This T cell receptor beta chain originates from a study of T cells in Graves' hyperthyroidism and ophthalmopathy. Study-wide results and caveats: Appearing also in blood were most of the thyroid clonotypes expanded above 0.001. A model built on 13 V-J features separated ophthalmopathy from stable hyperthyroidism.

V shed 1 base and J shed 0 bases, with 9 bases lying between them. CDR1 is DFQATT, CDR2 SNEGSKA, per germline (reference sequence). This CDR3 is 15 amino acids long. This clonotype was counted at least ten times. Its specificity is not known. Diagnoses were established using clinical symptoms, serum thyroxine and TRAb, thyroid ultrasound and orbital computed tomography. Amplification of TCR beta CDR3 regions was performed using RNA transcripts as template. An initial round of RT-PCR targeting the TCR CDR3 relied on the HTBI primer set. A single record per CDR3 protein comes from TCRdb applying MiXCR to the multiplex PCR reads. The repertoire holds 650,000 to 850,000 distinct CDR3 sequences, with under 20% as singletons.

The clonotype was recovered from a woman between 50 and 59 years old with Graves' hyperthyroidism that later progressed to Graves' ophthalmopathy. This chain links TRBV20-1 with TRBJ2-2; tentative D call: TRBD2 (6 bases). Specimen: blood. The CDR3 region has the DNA TGCAGTGCTAGAGGCGGGACGGCGAACACCGGGGAGCTGTTTTTT. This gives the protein CSARGGTANTGELFF.